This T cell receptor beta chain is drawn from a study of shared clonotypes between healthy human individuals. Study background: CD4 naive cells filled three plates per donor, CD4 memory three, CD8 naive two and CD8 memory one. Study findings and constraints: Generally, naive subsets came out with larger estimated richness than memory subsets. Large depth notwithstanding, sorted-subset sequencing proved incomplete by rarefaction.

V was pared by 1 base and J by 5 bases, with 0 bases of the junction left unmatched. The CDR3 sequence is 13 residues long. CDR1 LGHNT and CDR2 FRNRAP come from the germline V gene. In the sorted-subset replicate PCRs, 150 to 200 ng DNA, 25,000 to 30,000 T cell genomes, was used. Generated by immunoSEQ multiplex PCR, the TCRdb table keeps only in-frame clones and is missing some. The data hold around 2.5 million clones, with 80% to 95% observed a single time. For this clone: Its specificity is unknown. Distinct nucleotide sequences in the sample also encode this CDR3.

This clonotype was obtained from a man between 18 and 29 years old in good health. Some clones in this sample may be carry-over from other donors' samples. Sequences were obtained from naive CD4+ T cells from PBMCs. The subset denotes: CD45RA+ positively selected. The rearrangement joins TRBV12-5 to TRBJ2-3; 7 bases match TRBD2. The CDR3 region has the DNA TGTGCTAGTGGTTTGGCGGGGGGAGATACGCAGTATTTT. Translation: CASGLAGGDTQYF. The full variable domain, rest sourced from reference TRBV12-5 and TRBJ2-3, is DARVTQTPRHKVTEMGQEVTMRCQPILGHNTVFWYRQTMMQGLELLAYFRNRAPLDDSGMPKDRFSAEMPDATLATLKIQPSEPRDSAVYFCASGLAGGDTQYFGPGTRLTVL.